These 21 T cell receptor beta chains were sequenced from one sample in a study of shared clonotypes between healthy human individuals. This table comes from immunoSEQ multiplex PCR, and its TCRdb copy is limited to in-frame clones, with some not included. The table shows about 870,000 clones, with about 91% occurring only once. CD8 cells regarded as naive lacked CD45RO, were positively chosen for CCR7, and omitted terminally differentiated effector memory CD45RA+ cells. The source material was naive CD8+ T cells sorted from blood. These receptors were obtained from a man aged 30 to 39 in good health.

This clone was counted once. The J gene is TRBJ2-1, the V gene TRBV27, with 7 bases matching TRBD2. The CDR3 is 19 residues long. V was clipped by 4 bases and J by 2 bases; unmatched bases: 17. CDR1 is MNHEY and CDR2 is SMNVEV in the germline V gene (reference sequence). The CDR3 nucleotides read TGTGCCAGCAGTTCCCAAGAAAAAGAACTAGCGCTCCCCTACAATGAGCAGTTCTTC. This gives the protein CASSSQEKELALPYNEQFF.

The V call is TRBV16, the J call TRBJ2-1; D is perhaps TRBD1 (5 bases). Germline V gene data show CDR1 as KGHSY and CDR2 as FQNENV. Deletions cut 1 base from V and 5 bases from J, with 18 bases between. The CDR3 sequence is 17 residues long. The CDR3 is CASSQWASGQKDNEQFF. The CDR3 DNA sequence: TGTGCCAGCAGCCAATGGGCGTCTGGACAAAAAGACAATGAGCAGTTCTTC.

V is TRBV2 and J is TRBJ2-1; the D is unclear. Trimming took off 7 bases at V and 8 bases at J, with 9 bases between the two ends. The CDR3 consists of 11 residues. Germline V gives CDR1 SNHLY, CDR2 FYNNEI. CDR3 in DNA: TGTGCCAGCAAGGGCAAATATGAGCAGTTCTTC. Residues: CASKGKYEQFF.

This chain uses TRBV27 with TRBJ2-7; no definite D call. CDR3 length: 12 residues. Trimming took 5 bases from V and 7 from J, leaving 12 bases between them. The germline V gene encodes CDR1 MNHEY and CDR2 SMNVEV (reference sequence). CDR3 amino acids: CASSQMTGEQYF. CDR3 DNA sequence: TGTGCCAGCAGTCAGATGACCGGAGAGCAGTACTTC.

This chain uses TRBV4-3 with TRBJ1-4; 11 bases match TRBD1. The CDR3 spans 16 residues. Per germline, CDR1 LGHNA and CDR2 YSLEER. The V gene end was trimmed by 0 bases and the J gene end by 12 bases; junction bases not matched to a gene: 9. The CDR3 coding sequence is TGCGCCAGCAGCCAAGAGCGATTAGAGGGACAGGGGGAACTGTTTTTT. Translating gives CASSQERLEGQGELFF.

Note on this clone: In this CDR3 the conserved last residue, phenylalanine or tryptophan, is missing, so a read error is likely. The DNA is omitted, as the CDR3 cannot be located on it reliably, and the CDR3 follows TCRdb's listing. The CDR3 sequence is CASSLVPGEGL. The rearrangement links TRBV7-9 to TRBJ2-3; the tabulated D call, TRBD1, remains unverified against the DNA. Germline CDR1 reads SEHNR; CDR2 reads FQNEAQ (reference sequence). The CDR3 is 11 amino acids long, termini counted.

The chain links TRBV7-9 to TRBJ2-2, with D unresolved. The CDR3 consists of 13 residues. CDR1 is SEHNR, CDR2 FQNEAQ, per germline (reference sequence). Deletions cut 1 base from V and 6 bases from J, with 6 bases between. The CDR3 region has the DNA TGTGCCAGCAGCTTAGGGGTTGCCGGGGAGCTGTTTTTT. Its translation: CASSLGVAGELFF. Full variable domain (remainder filled in from reference TRBV7-9 and TRBJ2-2): DTGVSQNPRHKITKRGQNVTFRCDPISEHNRLYWYRQTLGQGPEFLTYFQNEAQLEKSRLLSDRFSAERPKGSFSTLEIQRTEQGDSAMYLCASSLGVAGELFFGEGSRLTVL.

The V call is TRBV6-1, the J call TRBJ2-1; 8 bases agree with TRBD2. This CDR3 region has 16 residues. Germline V gene sequence: CDR1 MNHNS, CDR2 SASEGT. The junction had 12 bases not matched to a gene; V was cut back by 4 bases and J by 7 bases. In DNA, the CDR3 is TGTGCCAGCAGTGGTACTAGCGGAAACCTCCCGAATGAGCAGTTCTTC. Protein sequence: CASSGTSGNLPNEQFF.

This chain uses TRBV5-1 with TRBJ2-7; TRBD2 agrees at 8 bases. There are 16 residues in the CDR3. Trimming at V came to 1 base and at J to 3 bases, leaving 9 bases not matched to a gene. Germline CDR1 reads SGHRS; CDR2 reads YFSETQ. The CDR3 DNA reads as TGCGCCAGCAGCTTGTCTCTCGGACTAGCTGGCTACGAGCAGTACTTC. This translates into CASSLSLGLAGYEQYF.

The V gene is TRBV19, the J gene TRBJ2-7, with TRBD1 matching over 9 bases. The J segment lost 3 bases and the V segment lost 1 base, leaving 4 bases of the junction unmatched. From germline, CDR1 is LNHDA and CDR2 SQIVND (reference sequence). The CDR3 has 15 residues. This CDR3 is CASSIAGTGRYEQYF. Written as DNA, the CDR3 is TGTGCCAGTAGTATAGCGGGGACAGGGCGCTACGAGCAGTACTTC. Supplemented by reference TRBV19 and TRBJ2-7, the full variable domain reads DGGITQSPKYLFRKEGQNVTLSCEQNLNHDAMYWYRQDPGQGLRLIYYSQIVNDFQKGDIAEGYSVSREKKESFPLTVTSAQKNPTAFYLCASSIAGTGRYEQYFGPGTRLTVT.

The chain employs TRBV27 and TRBJ2-3, with a tentative D call TRBD2 (7 bases). This CDR3 is 14 amino acids long. Germline CDR1 reads MNHEY; CDR2 reads SMNVEV (reference sequence). V lost 2 bases, J lost 9 bases, and 15 bases lay in between. CDR3 coding DNA: TGTGCCAGCAGTTTAAGGGGGGGAGTAATGACGCAGTATTTT. As protein: CASSLRGGVMTQYF.

As concerns this clone: This same CDR3 is encoded by further DNA sequences in the sample. The chain couples TRBV27 to TRBJ2-1; 12 bases map to TRBD2. Germline lookup yields CDR1 MNHEY and CDR2 SMNVEV (reference sequence). This CDR3 region has 14 residues. V shed 6 bases, J shed 7 bases, and the junction held 4 bases outside the gene matches. As DNA, the CDR3 is TGTGCCAGCAGACTAGCGGGAGGAAGGAATGAGCAGTTCTTC. Amino acids: CASRLAGGRNEQFF.

This chain joins TRBV27 and TRBJ2-2; tentative D call: TRBD2 (6 bases). Trimming left V 5 bases short and J 1 base short, with 17 bases between. Germline V gene sequence: CDR1 MNHEY, CDR2 SMNVEV (reference sequence). The CDR3 totals 17 residues. CDR3 in DNA: TGTGCCAGCAGTACCTATCCCGCGGGACGGAACACCGGGGAGCTGTTTTTT. Translating it yields CASSTYPAGRNTGELFF.

The rearrangement links TRBV11-2 to TRBJ2-2; TRBD1 aligns across 10 bases. V gave up 2 bases and J gave up 5 bases; unmatched junction bases: 11. This CDR3 is 18 amino acids long. Germline loops: CDR1 SGHAT, CDR2 FQNNGV. The CDR3 DNA reads as TGTGCCAGCAGCTTACGCCCTTGGGACAGGGGAAGAACCGGGGAGCTGTTTTTT. Translating gives CASSLRPWDRGRTGELFF.

The chain links TRBV6-5 to TRBJ2-7; D not certain. The V end lost 0 bases, the J end lost 4 bases, and 10 bases lay between the germline ends. The CDR3 is made up of 14 amino acids. CDR1 and CDR2 from the germline V gene are MNHEY and SVGAGI. The chain's CDR3 is CASSYSGTEYEQYF. The CDR3, as DNA: TGTGCCAGCAGTTACTCGGGCACCGAGTACGAGCAGTACTTC.

The chain is built from TRBV6-5 and TRBJ2-2; TRBD1 aligns across 7 bases. Germline-derived CDR1 and CDR2 are MNHEY and SVGAGI. V shed 2 bases and J 7 bases; nucleotides not matched to a gene: 10. CDR3 length: 16 residues. In DNA form, the CDR3 reads TGTGCCAGCAGTTACGGACTTGAGGGGGCTGGCGGGGAGCTGTTTTTT. Protein: CASSYGLEGAGGELFF.

The chain links TRBV7-9 to TRBJ2-7; D is unclear. Trimming took off 0 bases at V and 3 bases at J, with 3 bases between the two ends. The CDR3 sequence is 12 residues long. Germline loops: CDR1 SEHNR, CDR2 FQNEAQ (reference sequence). CDR3 nucleotide sequence: TGTGCCAGCAGCTTAGCGGACTACGAGCAGTACTTC. Its translation: CASSLADYEQYF.

The chain joins TRBV2 to TRBJ2-1; the match to TRBD2 covers 11 bases. Germline CDR1 reads SNHLY; CDR2 reads FYNNEI. The CDR3 consists of 15 residues. J was trimmed by 8 bases and V by 6 bases; bases with no gene match: 9. This CDR3 is CASRILAGVTHEQFF. In DNA form, the CDR3 reads TGTGCCAGCAGGATACTAGCGGGAGTAACCCATGAGCAGTTCTTC.

This sequence joins TRBV2 and TRBJ1-5; TRBD1 might be the D (5 bases). CDR1 SNHLY and CDR2 FYNNEI come from the germline V gene. The CDR3 runs 16 residues. V lost 3 bases, J lost 0 bases, and 12 bases lay in between. The chain's CDR3 is CASSEPGSYSNQPQHF. CDR3 in DNA: TGTGCCAGCAGTGAGCCAGGGTCTTATAGCAATCAGCCCCAGCATTTT.

The V call is TRBV2, the J call TRBJ2-1; weak D call: TRBD1 (6 bases). The CDR3 covers 11 residues. Germline V CDR1 and CDR2: SNHLY, FYNNEI. V lost 10 bases to trimming and J lost 10 bases, with 14 bases between them. CDR3 nucleotides: TGTGCCATCAAGGGGGTAGTCGAGCAGTTCTTC. It yields the protein CAIKGVVEQFF.

The genes are TRBV7-6 and TRBJ2-3; TRBD2 agrees at 7 bases. The V gene's germline CDR1 is SGHVS and CDR2 FNYEAQ. The V and J ends lost 6 bases and 1 base, in that order; junction bases with no gene match: 7. There are 15 residues in the CDR3. DNA of the CDR3: TGTGCCAGCAGTCTAGCGGACTCCGGCACAGATACGCAGTATTTT. Translating it yields CASSLADSGTDTQYF.